Listed below are T cell receptor beta chains from one sample, sequenced in a study of blood T cell repertoires in COVID-19. TCRdb keeps only in-frame clones here, not all; method: immunoSEQ multiplex PCR. The sample carries about 300,000 clones, approximately 89% recorded once. The sequenced material came from PBMCs or T cells enriched from blood (not recorded which). These receptors were collected from a young woman who had recovered from COVID-19. CDR3s include the opening cysteine and the closing phenylalanine or tryptophan. The order of the fields is V gene, D gene, clone size, J gene, CDR3 DNA, CDR3 protein. The D gene is left open where the match is weak. Clone size is not always given. Where it is, it says once, few, many or a class for expanded clones.

V: TRBV24-1
D: NA
size: NA
J: TRBJ2-1
DNA: TGTGCCACCAGTGGTTCGGGGGACAGCTACAATGAGCAGTTCTTC
CDR3: CATSGSGDSYNEQFF

V: TRBV15
D: NA
size: NA
J: TRBJ1-2
DNA: TGTGCCACCAGCAGAGGGACACCCTATGGCTACACCTTC
CDR3: CATSRGTPYGYTF

V: TRBV19
D: TRBD1
size: NA
J: TRBJ2-7
DNA: TGTGCCAGTAGTAGCCCTCTTGACAGGGGCTCGTACGAGCAGTACTTC
CDR3: CASSSPLDRGSYEQYF

V: TRBV5-4
D: TRBD2
size: NA
J: TRBJ2-3
DNA: TGTGCCAGCAGCACCCCGACGAGCGGGAAAAGCACAGATACGCAGTATTTT
CDR3: CASSTPTSGKSTDTQYF

V: TRBV28
D: TRBD1
size: NA
J: TRBJ1-2
DNA: TGTGCCAGCAGTTTATCGCGGGGACAGGGCCCCCAGGGGTCAGCTGGCTACACCTTC
CDR3: CASSLSRGQGPQGSAGYTF

V: TRBV30
D: NA
size: NA
J: TRBJ1-2
DNA: TGTGCCTGGAGTGTCAACGGGTTTAATGGCTACACCTTC
CDR3: CAWSVNGFNGYTF

V: TRBV28
D: NA
size: NA
J: TRBJ2-3
DNA: TGTGCCAGCAGTTTACAGATCTCACCTTCCACCGATACGCAGTATTTT
CDR3: CASSLQISPSTDTQYF

V: TRBV7-9
D: NA
size: NA
J: TRBJ1-4
DNA: TGTGCCAGCAGCTTAGTTGGCCTCTCCAGTAAACTGTTTTTT
CDR3: CASSLVGLSSKLFF

V: TRBV7-6
D: NA
size: NA
J: TRBJ2-1
DNA: TGTGCCAGCAGCCGCCGTCCGACAGGCGAGTACAATGAGCAGTTCTTC
CDR3: CASSRRPTGEYNEQFF

V: TRBV19
D: NA
size: NA
J: TRBJ2-3
DNA: TGTGCCAGTAGTACTTCGGGGTCAACAGATACGCAGTATTTT
CDR3: CASSTSGSTDTQYF

V: TRBV5-5
D: NA
size: NA
J: TRBJ2-1
DNA: TGTGCCAGCGGTCAGGCGGGGGCGATGGATGAGCAGTTCTTC
CDR3: CASGQAGAMDEQFF

V: TRBV27
D: NA
size: NA
J: TRBJ1-1
DNA: TGTGCCAGCAGTTTAGTCCCCCCGGGGACTGAAGCTTTCTTT
CDR3: CASSLVPPGTEAFF

V: TRBV6-5
D: NA
size: NA
J: TRBJ2-3
DNA: TGTGCCAGCAGTTTACTCAACAGGGCCGCAGATACGCAGTATTTT
CDR3: CASSLLNRAADTQYF

V: TRBV7-8
D: NA
size: NA
J: TRBJ1-6
DNA: TGTGCCAGCAGCTTAGAAGCCTACCATAATTCACCCCTCCACTTT
CDR3: CASSLEAYHNSPLHF

V: TRBV7-9
D: TRBD1
size: NA
J: TRBJ1-2
DNA: TGTGCCAGCAGCTTAGGGACAGGGGGGAATGGCTACACCTTC
CDR3: CASSLGTGGNGYTF

V: TRBV30
D: TRBD1
size: few
J: TRBJ1-1
DNA: TGTGCCTGGAGTGTTACAGGGGATGAAGCTTTCTTT
CDR3: CAWSVTGDEAFF

V: TRBV24-1
D: TRBD2
size: once
J: TRBJ2-3
DNA: TGTGCCACCAGTGATCCCGTGACTAGCTCGAGCCTCACAGATACGCAGTATTTT
CDR3: CATSDPVTSSSLTDTQYF

V: TRBV12-3/TRBV12-4
D: NA
size: few
J: TRBJ2-7
DNA: TGTGCCAGCAGTAATAGAGGCGAGCAGTACTTC
CDR3: CASSNRGEQYF

V: TRBV10-2
D: NA
size: NA
J: TRBJ2-2
DNA: TGCGCCAGCAGTGATCACAGGATCCCTTCGAACACCGGGGAGCTGTTTTTT
CDR3: CASSDHRIPSNTGELFF

V: TRBV28
D: TRBD1
size: NA
J: TRBJ1-1
DNA: TGTGCCAGCAGTTTGCCGACAGGGATGAACACTGAAGCTTTCTTT
CDR3: CASSLPTGMNTEAFF

V: TRBV6-1
D: NA
size: NA
J: TRBJ2-3
DNA: TGTGCCAGCAGTGACACTTTTACGCAGTATTTT
CDR3: CASSDTFTQYF

V: TRBV18
D: TRBD1
size: NA
J: TRBJ2-1
DNA: TGTGCCAGCTCACCCTTCCTCCAGATGACAGGGGGGATTTACAATGAGCAGTTCTTC
CDR3: CASSPFLQMTGGIYNEQFF

V: TRBV3-1/TRBV3-2
D: TRBD2
size: NA
J: TRBJ2-7
DNA: TGTGCCAGCAGCCGAATGTCCAGCGGGAGAGGCGAGCAGTACTTC
CDR3: CASSRMSSGRGEQYF

V: TRBV28
D: NA
size: NA
J: TRBJ1-1
DNA: TGTGCCAGCAGAAACGGGGGACCGGAGAACACTGAAGCTTTCTTT
CDR3: CASRNGGPENTEAFF

V: TRBV5-5
D: TRBD2
size: NA
J: TRBJ2-7
DNA: TGTGCCAGCAGCTTACCGGGACTAGCGGAAGGCTTTTCCTACGAGCAGTACTTC
CDR3: CASSLPGLAEGFSYEQYF

V: TRBV4-3
D: NA
size: NA
J: TRBJ2-5
DNA: TGCGCCAGCAGCCAAGCGGGGTACCAAGAGACCCAGTACTTC
CDR3: CASSQAGYQETQYF

V: TRBV28
D: NA
size: NA
J: TRBJ2-1
DNA: TGTGCCAGCAGCCCCTCCTTGAGGGTTGGTGAGCAGTTCTTC
CDR3: CASSPSLRVGEQFF

V: TRBV27
D: NA
size: NA
J: TRBJ1-3
DNA: TGTGCCAGCAGTCCCCGACAGAAAATCTCTGGAAACACCATATATTTT
CDR3: CASSPRQKISGNTIYF

V: TRBV19
D: NA
size: NA
J: TRBJ1-1
DNA: TGTGCCAGTAACGGGGGGAGAGGGAACACTGAAGCTTTCTTT
CDR3: CASNGGRGNTEAFF

V: TRBV19
D: NA
size: once
J: TRBJ2-5
DNA: TGTGCCAGTAGTATTCTTGCGGGACGCCAAGAGACCCAGTACTTC
CDR3: CASSILAGRQETQYF

V: TRBV28
D: TRBD2
size: NA
J: TRBJ2-3
DNA: TGTGCCAGCAGTTTAGGGACTAGCGGGACTAGCACAGATACGCAGTATTTT
CDR3: CASSLGTSGTSTDTQYF

V: TRBV10-1
D: NA
size: NA
J: TRBJ2-2
DNA: TGCGCCAGCAGTCTGAGCGGAGAGGGCACCGGGGAGCTGTTTTTT
CDR3: CASSLSGEGTGELFF

V: TRBV19
D: NA
size: once
J: TRBJ2-2
DNA: TGTGCCAGTAGTATAACGGAACTAGCCGGGGAGCTGTTTTTT
CDR3: CASSITELAGELFF

V: TRBV7-9
D: NA
size: NA
J: TRBJ2-3
DNA: TGTGCCAGCAGCGCGAGAGGGTCAGCGCTGTCCGTCGATACGCAGTATTTT
CDR3: CASSARGSALSVDTQYF

V: TRBV21-1
D: NA
size: NA
J: TRBJ2-7
DNA: TGTGCCAGCAGCAAAGAAGGACAGACCTCCTACGAGCAGTACTTC
CDR3: CASSKEGQTSYEQYF

V: TRBV18
D: TRBD2
size: NA
J: TRBJ2-7
DNA: TGTGCCAGCTCACTACCGACTAGCGGGAGGGCCACCCCAGGTCCCGAGCAGTACTTC
CDR3: CASSLPTSGRATPGPEQYF

V: TRBV25-1
D: TRBD1
size: NA
J: TRBJ2-2
DNA: TGTGCCAGCAGTCCCGACAGGGGCGAGCTGTTTTTT
CDR3: CASSPDRGELFF

V: TRBV6-5
D: NA
size: NA
J: TRBJ1-2
DNA: TGTGCCAGCAGTCGAACAGGGAACTATGGCTACACCTTC
CDR3: CASSRTGNYGYTF

V: TRBV7-9
D: TRBD1
size: NA
J: TRBJ2-4
DNA: TGTGCCAGCAGCTCAGCAGGGGGCGAAAACATTCAGTACTTC
CDR3: CASSSAGGENIQYF

V: TRBV7-2
D: TRBD1
size: NA
J: TRBJ2-5
DNA: TGTGCCAGCAGCCGTGGGACAGGTAAAGAGACCCAGTACTTC
CDR3: CASSRGTGKETQYF

V: TRBV6-5
D: NA
size: NA
J: TRBJ2-5
DNA: TGTGCCAGCAGTCCTCCGGGTCCGTCGGAGACCCAGTACTTC
CDR3: CASSPPGPSETQYF

V: TRBV7-9
D: NA
size: NA
J: TRBJ2-7
DNA: TGTGCCAGCAGCTTAGGAACTGGGGAGAGCTACGAGCAGTACTTC
CDR3: CASSLGTGESYEQYF

V: TRBV19
D: NA
size: NA
J: TRBJ1-5
DNA: TGTGCCAGTAGTATCTACCAGGGAGGGGATCAGCCCCAGCATTTT
CDR3: CASSIYQGGDQPQHF

V: TRBV6-2/TRBV6-3
D: TRBD1
size: once
J: TRBJ2-2
DNA: TGTGCCAGCAGCCGAACAGGGGGCAGTGGCACCGGGGAGCTGTTTTTT
CDR3: CASSRTGGSGTGELFF

V: TRBV5-6
D: TRBD1
size: NA
J: TRBJ2-1
DNA: TGTGCCAGCAGCCGCGGGACAGGGTACTACAATGAGCAGTTCTTC
CDR3: CASSRGTGYYNEQFF

V: TRBV19
D: TRBD1
size: NA
J: TRBJ2-2
DNA: TGTGCCAGTAGGGACAGGGTCAACACCGGGGAGCTGTTTTTT
CDR3: CASRDRVNTGELFF

V: TRBV9
D: NA
size: once
J: TRBJ1-3
DNA: TGTGCCAGCAGCCGGTCAGTGGCAGGGGTATCGAACACCATATATTTT
CDR3: CASSRSVAGVSNTIYF

V: TRBV2
D: NA
size: NA
J: TRBJ1-2
DNA: TGTGCCAGCAGTGGGTTGGGCCCCCATGGCTACACCTTC
CDR3: CASSGLGPHGYTF